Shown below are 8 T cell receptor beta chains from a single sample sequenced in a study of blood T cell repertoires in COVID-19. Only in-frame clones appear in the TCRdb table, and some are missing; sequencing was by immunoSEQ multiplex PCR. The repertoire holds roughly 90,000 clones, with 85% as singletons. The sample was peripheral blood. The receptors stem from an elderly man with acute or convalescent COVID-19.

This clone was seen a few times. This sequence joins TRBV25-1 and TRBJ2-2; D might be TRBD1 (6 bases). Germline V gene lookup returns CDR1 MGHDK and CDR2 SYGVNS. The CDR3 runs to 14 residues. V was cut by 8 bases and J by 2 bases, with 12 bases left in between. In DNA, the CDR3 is TGTGCCAGCGGCTACAGGGTAAACACCGGGGAGCTGTTTTTT. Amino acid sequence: CASGYRVNTGELFF. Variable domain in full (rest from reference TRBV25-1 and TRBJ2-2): EADIYQTPRYLVIGTGKKITLECSQTMGHDKMYWYQQDPGMELHLIHYSYGVNSTEKGDLSSESTVSRIRTEHFPLTLESARPSHTSQYLCASGYRVNTGELFFGEGSRLTVL.

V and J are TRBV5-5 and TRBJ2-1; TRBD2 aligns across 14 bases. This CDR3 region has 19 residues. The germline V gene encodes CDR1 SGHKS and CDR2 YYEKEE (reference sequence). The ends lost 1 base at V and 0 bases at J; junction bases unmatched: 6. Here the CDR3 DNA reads TGTGCCAGCAGCTTGTCGGGACTAGCGGGAGCGATCTCCTACAATGAGCAGTTCTTC. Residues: CASSLSGLAGAISYNEQFF.

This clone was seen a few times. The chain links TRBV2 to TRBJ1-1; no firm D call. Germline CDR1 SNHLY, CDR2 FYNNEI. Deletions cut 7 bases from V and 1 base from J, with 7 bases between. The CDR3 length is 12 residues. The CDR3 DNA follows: TGTGCCAGCAACTTAAGGAACACTGAAGCTTTCTTT. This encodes CASNLRNTEAFF.

The CDR3 nucleotides are TGTGCCAGTAGTTCTACCGGGACAGGGGCTGAAGCTTTCTTT. This translates into CASSSTGTGAEAFF. The chain joins TRBV19 to TRBJ1-1; 10 bases match TRBD1. The CDR3 contains 14 residues. From germline, CDR1 is LNHDA and CDR2 SQIVND (reference sequence). The V gene end was trimmed by 5 bases and the J gene end by 6 bases; junction bases not matched to a gene: 6.

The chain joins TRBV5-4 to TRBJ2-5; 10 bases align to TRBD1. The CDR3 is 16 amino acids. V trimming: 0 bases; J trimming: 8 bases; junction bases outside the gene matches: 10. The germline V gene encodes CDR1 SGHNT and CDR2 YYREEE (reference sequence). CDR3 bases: TGTGCCAGCAGCTTGGGGTGGACAGGGGGGTTTGGTACCCAGTACTTC. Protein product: CASSLGWTGGFGTQYF.

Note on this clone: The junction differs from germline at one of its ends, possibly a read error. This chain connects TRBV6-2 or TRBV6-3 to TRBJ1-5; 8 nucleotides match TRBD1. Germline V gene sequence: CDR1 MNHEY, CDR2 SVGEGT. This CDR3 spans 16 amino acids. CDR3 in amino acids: CASGYFESRGHQPQHF. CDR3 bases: TGTGCCAGCGGTTACTTCGAGTCCAGGGGGCATCAGCCCCAGCATTTT.

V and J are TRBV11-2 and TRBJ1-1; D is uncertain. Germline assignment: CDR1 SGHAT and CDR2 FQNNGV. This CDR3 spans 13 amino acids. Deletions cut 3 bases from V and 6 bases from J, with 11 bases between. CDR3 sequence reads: CASSFSGSAEAFF. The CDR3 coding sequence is TGTGCCAGCAGCTTTAGTGGGAGCGCTGAAGCTTTCTTT.

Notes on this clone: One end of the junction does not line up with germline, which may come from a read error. This chain's CDR3 is CASSLEDGNQAQHF. The CDR3 DNA is TGTGCCAGCAGCTTAGAGGATGGCAATCAGGCCCAGCATTTT. The chain recombines TRBV7-9 with TRBJ1-5; D gene uncertain. Germline V gene data show CDR1 as SEHNR and CDR2 as FQNEAQ (reference sequence). The CDR3 runs 14 residues.